The 10 T cell receptor beta chains below all came from one sample that was sequenced in a study of blood T cell repertoires in COVID-19 (TCRdb year 2020). Receptor amplification or capture employed the immunoSEQ multiplex PCR assay. TCRdb mirrors the immuneACCESS table, restricted to in-frame sequences. Some clones are absent from its copies; in checked studies, under half trace to an unresolved V gene, and the reason for the others is unknown. In all, the sample holds around 250,000 clones, and more than 70% of those were seen once. The ten most abundant clones make up 5.5% to 6.5% of the sample. Input material: peripheral blood. The source of these receptors is a woman aged 80 or over with COVID-19, enrolled during active disease.

The genes are TRBV30 and TRBJ1-1, with TRBD1 identical over 8 bases. The trim removed 3 bases at V and 1 base at J, leaving 7 bases unmatched. This CDR3 comprises 15 residues. Germline CDR1 is GTSNPN and CDR2 is SVGIG (reference sequence). CDR3 sequence: CAWSPLGQGNTEAFF. Here the CDR3 DNA reads TGTGCCTGGAGCCCTCTCGGACAGGGGAACACTGAAGCTTTCTTT. Full variable domain (missing parts from reference TRBV30 and TRBJ1-1): SQTIHQWPATLVQPVGSPLSLECTVEGTSNPNLYWYRQAAGRGLQLLFYSVGIGQISSEVPQNLSASRPQDRQFILSSKKLLLSDSGFYLCAWSPLGQGNTEAFFGQGTRLTVV.

The CDR3 region is CASSYRGHTIYF. Here the CDR3 DNA reads TGTGCCAGCAGTTACAGGGGACACACCATATATTTT. This chain links TRBV28 with TRBJ1-3; 7 bases align to TRBD1. The CDR3 has 12 amino acids. J was trimmed by 8 bases and V by 4 bases; bases with no gene match: 2. CDR1 is MDHEN, CDR2 SYDVKM, per germline.

V usage is TRBV28 and J usage is TRBJ2-1, with 7 bases that match TRBD1. Looked up from germline, CDR1 is MDHEN and CDR2 is SYDVKM. CDR3 size: 14 residues. J was trimmed by 10 bases and V by 6 bases; bases with no gene match: 12. In nucleotides, the CDR3 is TGTGCCAGCAGATTACAGGGGATGTTCGGAGAGCAGTTCTTC. Residues: CASRLQGMFGEQFF. Combining the CDR3 with reference TRBV28 and TRBJ2-1 gives the whole variable domain DVKVTQSSRYLVKRTGEKVFLECVQDMDHENMFWYRQDPGLGLRLIYFSYDVKMKEKGDIPEGYSVSREKKERFSLILESASTNQTSMYLCASRLQGMFGEQFFGPGTRLTVL.

The chain has TRBV6-5 and TRBJ2-2, with TRBD2 matching over 10 bases. V gave up 10 bases and J gave up 6 bases; unmatched junction bases: 5. Germline values: CDR1 MNHEY, CDR2 SVGAGI. This CDR3 has 13 amino acids. The chain's CDR3 is CATQAGGAGELFF. The CDR3 nucleotides are TGTGCCACTCAAGCGGGGGGGGCCGGGGAGCTGTTTTTT.

In nucleotides, the CDR3 is TGTGCCAGTAGTATACTGACAGCTGAGACGAGCTCCTACGAGCAGTACTTC. Translated: CASSILTAETSSYEQYF. The chain has TRBV19 and TRBJ2-7; D is possibly TRBD1 (5 bases). Germline loops: CDR1 LNHDA, CDR2 SQIVND (reference sequence). Trimming removed 2 bases from V and 0 bases from J, with 17 bases in between. This CDR3 is 17 amino acids long. Full variable domain (outside the CDR3, taken from reference TRBV19 and TRBJ2-7): DGGITQSPKYLFRKEGQNVTLSCEQNLNHDAMYWYRQDPGQGLRLIYYSQIVNDFQKGDIAEGYSVSREKKESFPLTVTSAQKNPTAFYLCASSILTAETSSYEQYFGPGTRLTVT.

This chain uses TRBV10-3 with TRBJ2-3; 10 bases are a match to TRBD2. CDR3 length: 15 amino acids. The germline gives CDR1 ENHRY, CDR2 SYGVKD. The junction had 12 bases not matched to a gene; V was cut back by 6 bases and J by 9 bases. The CDR3 nucleotides are TGTGCCATCAGAGCTAGCGGGGGCCTTGTGGGGACGCAGTATTTT. The encoded protein is CAIRASGGLVGTQYF.

The rearrangement links TRBV6-5 to TRBJ1-1; possible D gene TRBD1, 6 bases. V gave up 8 bases and J gave up 1 base, with 14 bases separating them. CDR1 is MNHEY, CDR2 SVGAGI, per germline. The CDR3 is 14 amino acids. CDR3 in amino acids: CASARHRENTEAFF. As DNA, the CDR3 is TGTGCCAGCGCGCGTCACAGGGAGAACACTGAAGCTTTCTTT.

V is TRBV7-2 and J is TRBJ2-1; TRBD2 agrees at 11 bases. This CDR3 region has 16 residues. Germline V gene sequence: CDR1 SGHTA, CDR2 FQGNSA. Trimming cost V 5 bases and J 0 bases; bases outside gene matches: 3. Here the CDR3 reads CASSPGLAVSYNEQFF. DNA of the CDR3: TGTGCCAGCAGCCCGGGACTAGCGGTCTCCTACAATGAGCAGTTCTTC.

This chain joins TRBV2 and TRBJ1-5; D is perhaps TRBD1 (6 bases). V was trimmed by 6 bases and J by 7 bases, leaving 10 bases between them. In germline, CDR1 is SNHLY, CDR2 FYNNEI. This CDR3 is 12 amino acids long. In DNA, the CDR3 is TGTGCCAGCAGCGCAGGGGAACAGCCCCAGCATTTT. Residues: CASSAGEQPQHF.

V gene TRBV4-2 combines with J gene TRBJ1-1; D may be TRBD1 (5 bases). The V end was cut by 1 base, the J end by 1 base, with 13 bases between. The CDR3 extends over 16 amino acids. CDR1 is LGHNA and CDR2 is YNFKEQ in the germline V gene. CDR3 protein: CASSQGTGVQNTEAFF. Here the CDR3 DNA reads TGTGCCAGCAGCCAAGGTACGGGGGTTCAGAACACTGAAGCTTTCTTT.